This T cell receptor (beta chain) was observed in a study of OX40 agonist ivuxolimab in advanced cancers. The overall study: Dose-escalation subjects each had hepatocellular carcinoma, melanoma, renal cell or head and neck cancer. Age averaged around 60 years (range roughly 23 to 85), and 70% to 85% were male.

On this clone itself: The antigen is undetermined.

Libraries were prepared by immunoSEQ multiplex PCR; TCRdb keeps only in-frame clonotypes and omits some of them. The sample has tens of thousands of clones, 70% to 90% seen once. The V and J ends lost 3 bases and 7 bases, in that order; junction bases with no gene match: 9. Germline CDR1 is MNHEY and CDR2 is SVGAGI. The CDR3 contains 15 residues. General observations from the study: At doses 0.1 to 3.0 mg/kg, CD4+ and CD8+ clones expanded. Certain nonresponding patients likewise had low normalized T-cell clonal expansion.

The rearrangement joins TRBV6-5 to TRBJ2-5; 9 nucleotides match TRBD1. The material sequenced was CD4+ or CD8+ T cells sorted from blood, taken in a trial of the OX40 agonist ivuxolimab. This sequence originates from an adult with an advanced solid tumor such as melanoma, head and neck, liver or kidney cancer. This chain's CDR3 is CASSYTDRGLGTQYF. The CDR3, as DNA: TGTGCCAGCAGTTATACGGACAGGGGATTGGGGACCCAGTACTTC.